What follows are 15 T cell receptor beta chains derived from one specimen sequenced in a study of radiation and T cells in renal cell carcinoma. Time point meaning: baseline pretreatment blood. Treatment in this sample: 15 Gy SBRT to primary tumor, nephrectomy 4 weeks later. Clones were sequenced by immunoSEQ multiplex PCR, and TCRdb holds only the in-frame ones, with some missing. The profile shows approximately 90,000 clones, approximately 86% of them singletons. The sequencing here drew on blood, taken from a patient whose treatment included radiotherapy and nephrectomy. Receptor source: a man between 50 and 59 years old with renal cell carcinoma.

This clone has just one count. The CDR3 DNA reads TGTGCCTGGAAGACTGAGAGACAGGCCCAAGAGACCCAGTACTTC. Amino acids: CAWKTERQAQETQYF. The chain joins TRBV30 to TRBJ2-5; D is possibly TRBD1 (6 bases). V was clipped by 4 bases and J by 1 base, with 16 bases between them. The CDR3 spans 15 residues. Germline lookup yields CDR1 GTSNPN and CDR2 SVGIG (reference sequence). Supplemented by reference TRBV30 and TRBJ2-5, the full variable domain reads SQTIHQWPATLVQPVGSPLSLECTVEGTSNPNLYWYRQAAGRGLQLLFYSVGIGQISSEVPQNLSASRPQDRQFILSSKKLLLSDSGFYLCAWKTERQAQETQYFGPGTRLLVL.

The genes are TRBV5-1 and TRBJ1-2, with D unresolved. V lost 5 bases and J lost 4, with 12 bases in between. The V gene's germline CDR1 is SGHRS and CDR2 YFSETQ. This CDR3 has 13 residues. CDR3 sequence: CASRSTETYGYTF. In nucleotides, the CDR3 is TGCGCCAGCAGATCAACAGAGACCTATGGCTACACCTTC.

This chain uses TRBV19 with TRBJ1-5; possible D gene TRBD1, 5 bases. Germline-derived CDR1 and CDR2 are LNHDA and SQIVND (reference sequence). The length of the CDR3 is 15 residues. V lost 5 bases and J 7 bases, leaving 18 bases between the germline ends. The CDR3 DNA follows: TGTGCCAGTAGTCTCAATCAGGGATCTAGCCAGCCCCAGCATTTT. Its translation: CASSLNQGSSQPQHF.

The genes are TRBV5-1 and TRBJ2-3; no firm D call. The ends were cut back, 2 bases at V and 8 bases at J, with 12 bases in the middle. Per germline, CDR1 SGHRS and CDR2 YFSETQ. The CDR3 totals 13 residues. CDR3 bases: TGCGCCAGCAGCTTAGAGAACCTAGGTACGCAGTATTTT. This translates into CASSLENLGTQYF.

The rearrangement joins TRBV6-5 to TRBJ2-2; D remains ambiguous. The CDR3 runs 12 residues. CDR1 is MNHEY, CDR2 SVGAGI, per germline. Trimming stripped 8 bases from V and 6 bases from J, with 10 bases between. CDR3 nucleotide sequence: TGTGCCAGCTCTAAGCTCGCCGGGGAGCTGTTTTTT. As protein: CASSKLAGELFF.

The rearrangement uses TRBV7-8 and TRBJ2-5; no definite D call. In germline, CDR1 is SGHVS, CDR2 FQNEAQ. The V end lost 3 bases, the J end lost 4 bases, and 15 bases lay between the germline ends. The CDR3 is made up of 15 amino acids. CDR3 nucleotides: TGTGCCAGCAGCTTGAAAGGTCTCCGTTTAGAGACCCAGTACTTC. Protein sequence: CASSLKGLRLETQYF.

The chain combines TRBV28 with TRBJ2-7, with TRBD2 matching over 7 bases. J gave up 5 bases and V 5 bases, and 15 bases lay outside the gene matches. Germline V gene data show CDR1 as MDHEN and CDR2 as SYDVKM. This CDR3 is built from 16 residues. The CDR3, as DNA: TGTGCCAGCAGTACCGCGGGAGCGGGTTCAGGGAACGAGCAGTACTTC. Its translation: CASSTAGAGSGNEQYF.

The chain links TRBV5-1 to TRBJ2-5; tentatively, D is TRBD2 (6 bases). Germline V gives CDR1 SGHRS, CDR2 YFSETQ. The CDR3 spans 15 residues. V was shortened by 0 bases and J by 5 bases, with 14 bases between the two germline ends. In DNA, the CDR3 is TGCGCCAGCAGCTTGGCCGGCAGGGAGGCGGAGACCCAGTACTTC. Its translation: CASSLAGREAETQYF.

The rearrangement links TRBV15 to TRBJ2-7; D is ambiguous. The length of the CDR3 is 14 residues. With 1 base removed from V and 6 bases from J, the gap between germline ends came to 13 bases. The germline V gene encodes CDR1 LNHNV and CDR2 YYDKDF (reference sequence). CDR3 sequence: CATSRGLQIPEQYF. Written as DNA, the CDR3 is TGTGCCACCAGCAGAGGACTCCAGATCCCCGAGCAGTACTTC.

The chain combines TRBV11-3 with TRBJ2-3, with 7 bases that match TRBD1. The CDR3 is made up of 15 amino acids. Germline-derived CDR1 and CDR2 are SGHNT and YENEEA. Losses at the gene ends were 5 bases for V and 0 bases for J; bases not matched to a gene: 5. Here the CDR3 reads CASSLTGMSTDTQYF. CDR3 DNA sequence: TGTGCCAGCAGCCTGACAGGGATGAGCACAGATACGCAGTATTTT. Supplemented by reference TRBV11-3 and TRBJ2-3, the full variable domain reads EAGVVQSPRYKIIEKKQPVAFWCNPISGHNTLYWYLQNLGQGPELLIRYENEEAVDDSQLPKDRFSAERLKGVDSTLKIQPAELGDSAVYLCASSLTGMSTDTQYFGPGTRLTVL.

The chain's CDR3 is CASSLERGTGYTF. The CDR3 DNA reads as TGCGCCAGCAGCTTGGAAAGGGGGACAGGCTACACCTTC. The chain carries TRBV5-1 and TRBJ1-2; tentative D call: TRBD1 (6 bases). The germline gives CDR1 SGHRS, CDR2 YFSETQ. V lost 0 bases, J lost 8 bases, and 11 bases lay in between. The CDR3 is made up of 13 amino acids.

This chain joins TRBV5-4 and TRBJ2-1, with D perhaps TRBD2 (6 bases). CDR1 and CDR2 (germline): SGHNT, YYREEE (reference sequence). This CDR3 is built from 16 residues. V was trimmed by 4 bases and J by 1 base, leaving 15 bases between them. The CDR3 DNA is TGTGCCAGCAGCCACGGGGACGGGGGTTCCTACAATGAGCAGTTCTTC. Translating it yields CASSHGDGGSYNEQFF.

The chain joins TRBV6-1 to TRBJ1-2; no clear D gene. The CDR3 is 15 amino acids. Trimming removed 2 bases at V and 4 bases at J, with 14 bases between. Germline-derived CDR1 and CDR2 are MNHNS and SASEGT. The CDR3 DNA is TGTGCCAGCAGTGAACTGGCAGCACAAATCTATGGCTACACCTTC. It translates to CASSELAAQIYGYTF.

The chain has TRBV6-4 and TRBJ2-3; D possibly corresponds to TRBD1 (7 bases). The V end was cut by 0 bases, the J end by 1 base, with 8 bases between. Germline values: CDR1 MRHNA, CDR2 SNTAGT. The CDR3 runs to 15 residues. CDR3 loop: CASSDSRGGTDTQYF. Written as DNA, the CDR3 is TGTGCCAGCAGTGACTCCAGGGGGGGCACAGATACGCAGTATTTT.

This chain joins TRBV30 and TRBJ1-1; TRBD1 agrees at 8 bases. Germline loops: CDR1 GTSNPN, CDR2 SVGIG (reference sequence). Germline trimming cut 5 bases from V and 4 bases from J; bases unmatched to any gene: 6. This CDR3 comprises 13 residues. CDR3 loop: CAWARQGSTEAFF. CDR3 DNA sequence: TGTGCCTGGGCAAGACAGGGGAGCACTGAAGCTTTCTTT.